The 25 T cell receptor beta chains in this list originate from one sample, sequenced in a study of control samples from healthy donors and cancer patients. Sequencing used immunoSEQ multiplex PCR; TCRdb keeps in-frame clones, though not all of them. The table includes under 75,000 clones, roughly 85% detected once. The sample taken for sequencing was blood. The receptor set was obtained from a man between 40 and 49 years old in good health.

The sample holds one count of this clone. The chain employs TRBV2 and TRBJ1-5; TRBD1 agrees at 10 bases. V was clipped by 10 bases and J by 6 bases; unmatched bases: 18. Germline CDR1 is SNHLY and CDR2 is FYNNEI. The CDR3 runs 17 residues. The CDR3: CATTLEDRGFSGQPQHF. As DNA, the CDR3 is TGTGCCACCACCCTGGAGGACAGGGGGTTTTCAGGTCAGCCCCAGCATTTT.

The CDR3, as DNA: TGTGCCAGCAGTTACGAAGTTGACAGGGGCGAACAGTACTTC. The encoded protein is CASSYEVDRGEQYF. The chain couples TRBV6-5 to TRBJ2-7; 8 bases are shared with TRBD1. The J segment lost 10 bases and the V segment lost 2 bases, leaving 10 bases of the junction unmatched. Germline V gives CDR1 MNHEY, CDR2 SVGAGI. CDR3 length equals 14 residues.

The rearrangement links TRBV28 to TRBJ1-5, with D tentatively TRBD1 (5 bases). The V gene lost 2 bases and the J gene lost 0 bases, with 17 bases spanning the gap. Germline values: CDR1 MDHEN, CDR2 SYDVKM. CDR3 length: 18 residues. The CDR3 sequence: CASSLMWGTRYSNQPQHF. CDR3 DNA sequence: TGTGCCAGCAGTTTAATGTGGGGGACGCGGTATAGCAATCAGCCCCAGCATTTT. Looking up the rest from reference TRBV28 and TRBJ1-5 gives the full variable domain: DVKVTQSSRYLVKRTGEKVFLECVQDMDHENMFWYRQDPGLGLRLIYFSYDVKMKEKGDIPEGYSVSREKKERFSLILESASTNQTSMYLCASSLMWGTRYSNQPQHFGDGTRLSIL.

Concerning this clone: The same CDR3 also results from other DNA sequences found in this sample. The rearrangement uses TRBV14 and TRBJ2-7; D is tentatively TRBD1 or TRBD2 (5 bases each). The CDR3 has 14 residues. Trimming removed 4 bases from V and 4 bases from J, with 14 bases in between. CDR1 SGHDN and CDR2 FVKESK come from the germline V gene. CDR3 in amino acids: CASSLGAGYYEQYF. The CDR3 coding sequence is TGTGCCAGCAGCCTCGGGGCAGGGTATTACGAGCAGTACTTC.

The chain carries TRBV28 and TRBJ1-4, with TRBD1 matching over 8 bases. This CDR3 is 15 amino acids long. The ends lost 2 bases at V and 8 bases at J; junction bases unmatched: 7. The germline gives CDR1 MDHEN, CDR2 SYDVKM. The CDR3 sequence: CASSLLTGGGEKLFF. The CDR3 DNA follows: TGTGCCAGCAGTTTACTCACAGGGGGAGGCGAAAAACTGTTTTTT.

The genes are TRBV5-4 and TRBJ2-5; D is perhaps TRBD1 (5 bases). Per germline, CDR1 SGHNT and CDR2 YYREEE (reference sequence). CDR3 size: 12 residues. The V gene lost 4 bases and the J gene lost 5 bases, with 9 bases spanning the gap. For the CDR3, the DNA is TGTGCCAGCAGCCAGGGCCCCGAGACCCAGTACTTC. This gives the protein CASSQGPETQYF.

This chain links TRBV30 with TRBJ2-7, with D tentatively TRBD2 (6 bases). The germline gives CDR1 GTSNPN, CDR2 SVGIG (reference sequence). V lost 2 bases and J lost 2, with 13 bases in between. CDR3 length: 14 amino acids. Written as DNA, the CDR3 is TGTGCCTGGAGTCTCGGGGGAGAAACCTACGAGCAGTACTTC. Translating gives CAWSLGGETYEQYF.

This clone showed up just once. The same CDR3 arises from other DNA sequences in this sample as well. This chain uses TRBV28 with TRBJ1-4; D might be TRBD1 (6 bases). V was trimmed by 6 bases and J by 2 bases, leaving 13 bases between them. The CDR3 is 15 amino acids. Germline loops: CDR1 MDHEN, CDR2 SYDVKM. The CDR3 DNA sequence: TGTGCCAGCAGCTTGGGGGGGGCGACTAATGAAAAACTGTTTTTT. Protein sequence: CASSLGGATNEKLFF.

This chain links TRBV7-3 with TRBJ1-1, with D unresolved. Trimming removed 2 bases at V and 4 bases at J, with 8 bases between. The CDR3 spans 13 residues. Germline assignment: CDR1 SGHTA and CDR2 FQGTGA. CDR3 bases: TGTGCCAGCAGCTTATCTCGGAGCACTGAAGCTTTCTTT. It yields the protein CASSLSRSTEAFF.

The chain links TRBV30 to TRBJ2-2; TRBD1 might be the D (6 bases). The CDR3 contains 15 residues. Germline lookup yields CDR1 GTSNPN and CDR2 SVGIG (reference sequence). Trimming left V 2 bases short and J 3 bases short, with 13 bases between. The CDR3 bases are TGTGCCTGGAGTTTCCAACAGGGATACACCGGGGAGCTGTTTTTT. Its translation: CAWSFQQGYTGELFF.

This rearrangement joins TRBV11-3 to TRBJ2-5; the D gene is possibly TRBD1 (7 bases). The length of the CDR3 is 15 residues. Germline CDR1 is SGHNT and CDR2 is YENEEA. V was clipped by 5 bases and J by 5 bases, with 18 bases between them. CDR3 sequence: CASSLRTAGGETQYF. The CDR3, as DNA: TGTGCCAGCAGCCTTAGGACAGCAGGGGGGGAGACCCAGTACTTC. Supplemented by reference TRBV11-3 and TRBJ2-5, the full variable domain reads EAGVVQSPRYKIIEKKQPVAFWCNPISGHNTLYWYLQNLGQGPELLIRYENEEAVDDSQLPKDRFSAERLKGVDSTLKIQPAELGDSAVYLCASSLRTAGGETQYFGPGTRLLVL.

This clone turned up a few times. The genes are TRBV7-3 and TRBJ1-2; D is possibly TRBD1 (5 bases). V was clipped by 2 bases and J by 8 bases, with 15 bases between them. Germline V gene sequence: CDR1 SGHTA, CDR2 FQGTGA. The CDR3 consists of 14 residues. The DNA of the CDR3 is TGTGCCAGCAGCTTACCAGGGAGAAAGGACGGCTACACCTTC. It yields the protein CASSLPGRKDGYTF.

V is TRBV6-5 and J is TRBJ2-6; D is possibly TRBD1 (5 bases). Germline loops: CDR1 MNHEY, CDR2 SVGAGI. This CDR3 comprises 16 residues. Trimming shortened V by 2 bases and J by 2 bases, and 10 bases separated the two germline ends. CDR3 loop: CASSYVWGTGANVLTF. The CDR3, as DNA: TGTGCCAGCAGTTACGTGTGGGGCACTGGGGCCAACGTCCTGACTTTC.

This sequence joins TRBV20-1 and TRBJ2-1; D remains ambiguous. V was clipped by 3 bases and J by 4 bases, with 10 bases between them. The germline V gene encodes CDR1 DFQATT and CDR2 SNEGSKA (reference sequence). This CDR3 comprises 13 residues. The CDR3 DNA reads TGCAGTGCTAGTGTCTTGCGTTACAATGAGCAGTTCTTC. This encodes CSASVLRYNEQFF.

This clone showed up just a few times. The chain carries TRBV28 and TRBJ2-1; 7 bases map to TRBD2. Germline loops: CDR1 MDHEN, CDR2 SYDVKM. The CDR3 is 15 amino acids. The CDR3 bases are TGTTCCCACTGTCCAGCGGGGTTGGCCTACAATGAGCAGTTCTTC. It codes for CSHCPAGLAYNEQFF.

The rearrangement links TRBV6-5 to TRBJ2-3; 9 nucleotides align to TRBD1. The length of the CDR3 is 14 residues. Germline-derived CDR1 and CDR2 are MNHEY and SVGAGI. With V trimmed by 6 bases and J by 5 bases, 6 bases remained unmatched. CDR3 sequence (DNA): TGTGCCAGCAGACCGGACAGGGGACGAGATACGCAGTATTTT. Protein product: CASRPDRGRDTQYF.

The chain is built from TRBV5-6 and TRBJ1-4; 8 nucleotides align to TRBD1. This CDR3 contains 15 residues. The germline CDR1 and CDR2 sequences are SGHDT and YYEEEE. Trimming took 4 bases from V and 8 from J; bases not matched to a gene: 10. The CDR3 here is CASSQPGGAEEKLFF. In DNA form, the CDR3 reads TGTGCCAGCAGCCAGCCAGGGGGCGCGGAGGAAAAACTGTTTTTT.

The chain joins TRBV2 to TRBJ2-3, with TRBD2 matching over 9 bases. CDR1 is SNHLY and CDR2 is FYNNEI in the germline V gene. J was trimmed by 6 bases and V by 8 bases; bases with no gene match: 12. The CDR3 extends over 15 amino acids. CDR3 loop: CASASTAGGPDTQYF. The CDR3 region has the DNA TGTGCCAGCGCATCGACTGCGGGAGGGCCTGATACGCAGTATTTT.

This clone was counted between two and nine times. The rearrangement joins TRBV7-2 to TRBJ1-1, with D maybe TRBD1 (6 bases). The CDR3 totals 14 residues. In germline, CDR1 is SGHTA, CDR2 FQGNSA. Trimming pared 1 base from V and 6 bases from J, leaving 12 bases between. CDR3: CASSLVWQGPEAFF. In DNA, the CDR3 is TGTGCCAGCAGCTTAGTATGGCAGGGGCCTGAAGCTTTCTTT.

J is TRBJ1-2 and V is TRBV15; possibly TRBD1 for D (5 bases). This CDR3 has 14 amino acids. CDR1 is LNHNV and CDR2 is YYDKDF in the germline V gene (reference sequence). V shed 3 bases and J shed 10 bases, with 18 bases lying between them. CDR3 residues: CATSRPGGDPNYTF. CDR3 in DNA: TGTGCCACCAGCAGGCCGGGGGGGGACCCTAACTACACCTTC.

The chain combines TRBV28 with TRBJ2-2; 9 bases are shared with TRBD2. J gave up 1 base and V 4 bases, and 13 bases lay outside the gene matches. The CDR3 runs 19 residues. Germline V gene sequence: CDR1 MDHEN, CDR2 SYDVKM. The DNA for the CDR3 is TGTGCCAGCAGTTCATCCCCTCACTGGACTAGCGTGAACACCGGGGAGCTGTTTTTT. It yields the protein CASSSSPHWTSVNTGELFF.

This clone has just a few counts. The chain recombines TRBV3-1 (or the pseudogene TRBV3-2) with TRBJ2-7; 7 bases match TRBD1. Germline-derived CDR1 and CDR2 are LGHDT and YNNKEL (reference sequence). The J segment lost 6 bases and the V segment lost 1 base, leaving 3 bases of the junction unmatched. The CDR3 totals 13 residues. The CDR3 nucleotides are TGTGCCAGCAGCCAAGGACAGGGTGCCGAGCAGTACTTC. Its translation is CASSQGQGAEQYF.

The chain uses TRBV7-6 and TRBJ2-3; TRBD2 matches at 8 bases. The ends lost 1 base at V and 1 base at J; junction bases unmatched: 4. The CDR3 has 16 amino acids. From germline, CDR1 is SGHVS and CDR2 FNYEAQ. DNA of the CDR3: TGTGCCAGCAGCTTAGGCCTGCGGGAGGGCACAGATACGCAGTATTTT. Residues: CASSLGLREGTDTQYF.

The chain uses TRBV6-4 and TRBJ2-2; no reliable D call. The germline V gene encodes CDR1 MRHNA and CDR2 SNTAGT. This CDR3 comprises 15 residues. V gave up 0 bases and J gave up 4 bases, with 9 bases separating them. The chain's CDR3 is CASSDSSAGTGELFF. The CDR3 DNA reads as TGTGCCAGCAGTGACTCTTCGGCAGGCACCGGGGAGCTGTTTTTT.

The chain employs TRBV28 and TRBJ2-1, with 12 bases that match TRBD2. CDR1 MDHEN and CDR2 SYDVKM come from the germline V gene. The CDR3 has 16 residues. V shed 5 bases, J shed 5 bases, and the junction held 7 bases outside the gene matches. The DNA of the CDR3 is TGTGCCAGCAGTCTACTGACTAGCGGGAGAGACAATGAGCAGTTCTTC. This codes for CASSLLTSGRDNEQFF.